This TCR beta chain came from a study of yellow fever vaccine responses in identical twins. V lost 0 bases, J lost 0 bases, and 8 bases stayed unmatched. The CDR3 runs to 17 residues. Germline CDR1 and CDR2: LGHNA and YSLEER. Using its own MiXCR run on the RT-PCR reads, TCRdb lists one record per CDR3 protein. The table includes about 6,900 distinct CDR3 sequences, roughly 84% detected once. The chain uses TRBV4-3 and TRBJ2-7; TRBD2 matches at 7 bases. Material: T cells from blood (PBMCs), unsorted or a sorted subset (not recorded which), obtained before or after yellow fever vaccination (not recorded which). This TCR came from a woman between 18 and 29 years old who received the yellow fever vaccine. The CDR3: CASSQDSGLADSYEQYF. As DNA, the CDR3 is TGCGCCAGCAGCCAAGATTCAGGGCTAGCGGACTCCTACGAGCAGTACTTC.